This T cell receptor (beta chain) was captured in a study of human T cells and chemical hapten exposure. Using its own MiXCR run on the RACE reads, TCRdb lists one record per CDR3 protein. Of about 300,000 distinct CDR3 sequences listed, about 5% are singletons. To note about this clonotype: What it recognizes is unknown.

The CDR3 totals 14 residues. CDR1 SEHNR and CDR2 FQNEAQ come from the germline V gene (reference sequence). Trimming removed 0 bases at V and 3 bases at J, with 8 bases between. Regarding the study as a whole: It should be noted that donors had alopecia, so their immune response may differ from healthy people's. There was a positive correlation between PT1 expanded TCR counts and patch test score.

The time point denotes: pre-sensitization, week 0. The treatment was: therapeutic diphenylcyclopropenone sensitization with weekly scalp DPC. The sequence was obtained from a woman aged 18 to 35 with alopecia areata. Some clones in this sample may be carry-over from other donors' samples. V gene TRBV7-9 combines with J gene TRBJ1-1, with D perhaps TRBD1 (5 bases). Material: whole blood, obtained in connection with sensitization to the hapten diphenylcyclopropenone (DPC). The CDR3 region is CASSLAGVDTEAFF. In nucleotides, the CDR3 is TGTGCCAGCAGCTTAGCAGGGGTGGACACTGAAGCTTTCTTT.